This T cell receptor (beta chain) stems from a study of CD8 T cells in Susac syndrome (dated by TCRdb to between 2018 and 2020). Study-wide context: Whether CD8+ T cell activation and differentiation in Susac syndrome was antigen driven was tested using repertoire sequencing. Beyond this particular receptor, the publication reports: The number of individuals in the TCR sequencing and HLA analysis was recognized as being relatively small.

Peripheral blood CD8+ and CD4+ T cells from healthy donors, Susac syndrome patients and multiple sclerosis patients were profiled using high-throughput TCR beta sequencing. Treatment-naive patients with stable or active relapsing-remitting disease fulfilling revised McDonald criteria were used as multiple sclerosis controls. Bulk CD8+ and CD4+ T cells were purified by magnetic negative isolation, while CD8+ TEMRA cells were enriched using FACS. Blood was drawn into EDTA tubes, processed within 24 hours, and PBMCs were isolated by density gradient centrifugation. PBMCs intended for TCR sequencing were frozen in liquid nitrogen and were later thawed in a 37 degrees C water bath. The sorted or isolated CD4+, CD8+ and CD8+ TEMRA cells had a purity of 90% or higher. RNA was extracted using the RNeasy kit, and roughly 0.5 to 1 microgram was reverse transcribed with random hexamers. The immunoSEQ multiplex PCR assay, covering 54 Vbeta and 13 Jbeta segments, was used to amplify TCR beta CDR3 regions. Bias from PCR amplification was corrected by using a synthetic template baseline for primer optimization and for computational correction. On the study's bioinformatics: Reads were assigned to V, D and J genes according to IMGT and analyzed in immunoSEQ Analyzer, with only productive sequences retained. To calculate clonality, Shannon entropy was normalized by log2 of the number of productive unique sequences and then subtracted from one. For each patient and control, public and private clones were evaluated among the 100 most prevalent clones. Clones were defined as Susac-specific if absent from the healthy and MS cohorts, from 1052 published viral clones and from other ImmuneACCESS disease sequences. Using fastp at Q25 and MiXCR, TCRdb reprocessed the public reads and kept productive beta chains. Each entry merges the rows of one CDR3 protein and shows their most common DNA and genes. The V and J calls and clone size come from TCRdb's table, not from the authors' own analysis. Present in this sample are tens of thousands of distinct CDR3 sequences, roughly 95% of which were seen just once. 0.09% to 0.13% of the sample is taken by the ten largest.

The CDR3 contains 14 residues, cysteine and phenylalanine counted. This entry keeps only the CDR3 DNA: 42 bases, framed from base 1. V drops 4 bases and J drops 7 bases, leaving 16 bases in between. From a lookup of the germline V gene (reference sequence), CDR1 and CDR2 are LGHDT and YNNKEL. As concerns this clonotype: The antigen this receptor binds is unknown. Base qualities are not provided; no much larger clone lies one nucleotide away.

The sample was CD4+ T cells from PBMCs. The V and J genes are TRBV3-1 and TRBJ1-2; perhaps TRBD1 is the D gene, with 5 bases matching. This clonotype was sampled from a human donor with multiple sclerosis. The DNA sequence is as follows: TGTGCCAGCAGCCCCCGTTTGACAAGGGGTGGCTACACCTTC. Translation gives CASSPRLTRGGYTF.